A selection of T cell receptor beta chains follows, all from one sample in a study of cytomegalovirus exposure and HLA in healthy donors. The assay was immunoSEQ multiplex PCR, and TCRdb's table has in-frame clones only and misses some. The sample includes 95,000 to 150,000 clones, 65% to 85% of them seen just once. Sequencing was carried out using PBMCs. The origin of the receptors is a middle-aged man in good health and CMV-seronegative. CDR3s include the opening cysteine and the closing phenylalanine or tryptophan. A D gene is named only where the DNA matches it firmly. For some rows the clone size is stated as once, few or many, or as a class when expanded; others skip it.

J	V	size	D	CDR3	DNA
TRBJ1-1	TRBV9	.	.	CASSVEQVATEAFF	TGTGCCAGCAGCGTAGAACAGGTCGCCACTGAAGCTTTCTTT
TRBJ2-7	TRBV5-1	.	TRBD2	CASSLVSGRAYEQYF	TGCGCCAGCAGCTTGGTCAGCGGGAGGGCCTACGAGCAGTACTTC
TRBJ2-1	TRBV5-1	.	.	CASSTAGIQHQNEQFF	TGCGCCAGCAGCACCGCCGGGATACAGCATCAGAATGAGCAGTTCTTC
TRBJ2-1	TRBV19	.	TRBD2	CASGTSGNRAYNEQFF	TGTGCCAGTGGGACTAGCGGGAACCGGGCGTACAATGAGCAGTTCTTC
TRBJ2-1	TRBV5-1	.	.	CASGPSPHPRGEQFF	TGCGCCAGCGGACCGTCTCCTCACCCGAGGGGGGAGCAGTTCTTC
TRBJ1-2	TRBV28	.	.	CASSLFTANYGYTF	TGTGCCAGCAGTTTATTTACAGCTAACTATGGCTACACCTTC
TRBJ1-1	TRBV18	.	TRBD1	CASQGPPTGDTEAFF	TGTGCCAGCCAGGGGCCCCCTACAGGGGACACTGAAGCTTTCTTT
TRBJ1-4	TRBV28	.	TRBD1	CASMFQGASEKLFF	TGTGCCAGCATGTTTCAGGGGGCCAGTGAAAAACTGTTTTTT
TRBJ2-1	TRBV7-8	.	TRBD2	CASSQRLASYNEQFF	TGTGCCAGCAGCCAAAGACTAGCGTCCTACAATGAGCAGTTCTTC
TRBJ1-1	TRBV6-5	.	.	CASSYGGGGLKAFF	TGTGCCAGCAGTTACGGGGGAGGGGGATTGAAAGCTTTCTTT
TRBJ2-3	TRBV25-1	few	TRBD2	CASSENRDYLTDTQYF	TGTGCCAGCAGTGAAAACCGGGACTACCTCACAGATACGCAGTATTTT
TRBJ1-5	TRBV5-6	.	TRBD1	CASSLGDRDNQPQHF	TGTGCCAGCAGCTTGGGAGACAGGGATAATCAGCCCCAGCATTTT
TRBJ2-1	TRBV9	.	TRBD2	CASTRTSGSYNEQFF	TGTGCCAGCACCCGGACTAGCGGATCCTACAATGAGCAGTTCTTC
TRBJ1-1	TRBV11-2	.	.	CASSPGRWTGVMNTEAFF	TGTGCCAGCAGCCCTGGCCGATGGACGGGAGTCATGAACACTGAAGCTTTCTTT
TRBJ1-4	TRBV7-6	once	.	CASSDDRTGVNEKLFF	TGTGCCAGCAGCGACGACAGGACGGGTGTTAATGAAAAACTGTTTTTT
TRBJ2-7	TRBV7-9	.	.	CASSLAGLREQYF	TGTGCCAGCAGCTTGGCAGGGCTCCGCGAGCAGTACTTC
TRBJ1-1	TRBV5-6	.	TRBD1	CASSPAGGAGTEAFF	TGTGCCAGCAGCCCTGCAGGGGGCGCGGGCACTGAAGCTTTCTTT